This T cell receptor (beta chain) was documented in a study of blood T cell repertoires in COVID-19. Overall study context: Some COVID-19 samples were acute and others convalescent; all came from the United States, Italy and Spain. The analysed material was cDNA or gDNA that came from T cells, B-cell-depleted T cells, or PBMCs.

As processed by the authors: Amplified reference gene primers provided the basis for estimating nucleated cell counts. This table comes from immunoSEQ multiplex PCR, and its TCRdb copy is limited to in-frame clones, with some not included. The V and J calls and the clone size are those of that table, but D and trimming were determined from the DNA. The sample lists 350,000 to 550,000 clones, roughly 89% seen once, with around 4.4% in the top ten. This CDR3 has 17 amino acids. CDR1 is LGHNA and CDR2 is YNFKEQ in the germline V gene. Losses at the gene ends were 3 bases for V and 0 bases for J; bases not matched to a gene: 6.

The chain carries TRBV4-2 and TRBJ2-3, with 10 bases lining up with TRBD2. The clonotype comes from a woman aged 25 to 39 with acute or convalescent COVID-19. Sequencing was carried out using peripheral blood. The chain's CDR3 is CASSHSGGYTSTDTQYF. In DNA form, the CDR3 reads TGTGCCAGCAGCCATAGCGGGGGGTACACTAGCACAGATACGCAGTATTTT.